This entry describes one T cell receptor (beta chain). Its cognate antigen is unknown. This sample is part of a study of cytomegalovirus exposure and HLA in healthy donors. Study observations and caveats: An assumption of roughly uniform sequencing depth across donors underlay the presence/absence analyses. The authors enumerated around 150 TCR beta chains as linked to cytomegalovirus.

Nominal health characterized the donors when sampled, though unrecorded immune exposures were likely. Trimming cost V 4 bases and J 0 bases; bases outside gene matches: 6. Germline V CDR1 and CDR2: SGHRS, YFSETQ. The CDR3 has 17 amino acids. Vbeta (60) and Jbeta (13) primers were used in the PCR. Measured with immunoSEQ multiplex PCR; TCRdb has only the in-frame clones, and not every one. The repertoire includes roughly 150,000 clones, more than 70% of them detected once, and under 2.5% sits in the top ten. The rearrangement joins TRBV5-1 to TRBJ2-1; the match to TRBD2 covers 11 bases. Sequenced input: PBMCs. The source of this sequence is a man younger than 40 in good health and CMV-seronegative. As DNA, the CDR3 is TGCGCCAGCAGCCGGACTAGCGGGCTGAGCTCCTACAATGAGCAGTTCTTC. Protein sequence: CASSRTSGLSSYNEQFF.